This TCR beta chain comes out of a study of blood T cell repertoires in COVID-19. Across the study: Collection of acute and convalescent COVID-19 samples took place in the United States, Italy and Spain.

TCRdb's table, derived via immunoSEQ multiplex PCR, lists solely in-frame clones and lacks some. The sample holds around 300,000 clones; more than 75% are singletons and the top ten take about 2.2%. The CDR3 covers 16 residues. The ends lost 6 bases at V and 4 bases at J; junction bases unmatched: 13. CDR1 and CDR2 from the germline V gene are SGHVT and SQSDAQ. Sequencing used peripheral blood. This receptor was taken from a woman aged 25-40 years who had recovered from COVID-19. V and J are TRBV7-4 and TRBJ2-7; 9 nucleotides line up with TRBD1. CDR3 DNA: TGTGCCAGCAGTCTTGGCCCCGGGACAGGGTGTTACGAGCAGTACTTC. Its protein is CASSLGPGTGCYEQYF. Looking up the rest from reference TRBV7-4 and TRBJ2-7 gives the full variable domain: GAGVSQSPRYKVAKRGRDVALRCDSISGHVTLYWYRQTLGQGSEVLTYSQSDAQRDKSGRPSGRFSAERPERSVSTLKIQRTEQGDSAVYLCASSLGPGTGCYEQYFGPGTRLTVT.